This T cell receptor beta chain was retrieved from a study of shared clonotypes between healthy human individuals. Study-level results: It was expected that sequencing depth would affect clonotype sharing among donors.

Trimming took 7 bases from V and 8 from J; bases not matched to a gene: 10. The CDR3 has 12 amino acids. Germline V gene data show CDR1 as GTSNPN and CDR2 as SVGIG (reference sequence). In regard to this clone: Its antigen is currently unknown.

The naive CD8 population came from CD45RO-negative cells selected for CCR7, without terminally differentiated effector memory CD45RA+ cells. TCRdb's copy holds only in-frame clones and misses some; the assay was immunoSEQ multiplex PCR. The sample gives roughly 2.1 million clones, 85% to 95% of which show up once; more than 1.5% is in the top ten. The source of this sequence is a man aged 18 to 30 in good health. Some clones in this sample may be carry-over from other donors' samples. The sample comprised naive CD8+ T cells from PBMCs. The V gene is TRBV30, the J gene TRBJ1-2; 7 nucleotides match TRBD1. The CDR3 reads CASDRVSRGYTF. DNA of the CDR3: TGTGCCTCAGACAGGGTCAGTCGGGGCTACACCTTC.